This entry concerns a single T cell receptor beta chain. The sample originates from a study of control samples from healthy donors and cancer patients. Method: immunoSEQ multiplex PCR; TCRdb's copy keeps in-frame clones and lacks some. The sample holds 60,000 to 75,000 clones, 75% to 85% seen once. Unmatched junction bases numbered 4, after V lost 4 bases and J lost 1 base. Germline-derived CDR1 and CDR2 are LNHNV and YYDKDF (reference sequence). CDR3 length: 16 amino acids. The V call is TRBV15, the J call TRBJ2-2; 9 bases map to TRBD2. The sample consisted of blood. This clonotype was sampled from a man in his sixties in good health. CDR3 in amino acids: CATSKRAGGNTGELFF. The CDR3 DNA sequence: TGTGCCACCAGCAAGAGAGCGGGAGGGAACACCGGGGAGCTGTTTTTT.